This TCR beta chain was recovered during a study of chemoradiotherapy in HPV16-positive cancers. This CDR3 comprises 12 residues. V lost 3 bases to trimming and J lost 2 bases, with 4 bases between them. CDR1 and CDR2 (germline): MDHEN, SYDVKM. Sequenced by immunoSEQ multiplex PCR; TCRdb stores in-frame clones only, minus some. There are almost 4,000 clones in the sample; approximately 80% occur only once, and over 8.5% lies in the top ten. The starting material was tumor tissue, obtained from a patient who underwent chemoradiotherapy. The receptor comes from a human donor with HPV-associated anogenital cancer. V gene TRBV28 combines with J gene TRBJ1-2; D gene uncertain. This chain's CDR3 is CASSFPNYGYTF. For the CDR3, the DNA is TGTGCCAGCAGTTTCCCGAACTATGGCTACACCTTC.